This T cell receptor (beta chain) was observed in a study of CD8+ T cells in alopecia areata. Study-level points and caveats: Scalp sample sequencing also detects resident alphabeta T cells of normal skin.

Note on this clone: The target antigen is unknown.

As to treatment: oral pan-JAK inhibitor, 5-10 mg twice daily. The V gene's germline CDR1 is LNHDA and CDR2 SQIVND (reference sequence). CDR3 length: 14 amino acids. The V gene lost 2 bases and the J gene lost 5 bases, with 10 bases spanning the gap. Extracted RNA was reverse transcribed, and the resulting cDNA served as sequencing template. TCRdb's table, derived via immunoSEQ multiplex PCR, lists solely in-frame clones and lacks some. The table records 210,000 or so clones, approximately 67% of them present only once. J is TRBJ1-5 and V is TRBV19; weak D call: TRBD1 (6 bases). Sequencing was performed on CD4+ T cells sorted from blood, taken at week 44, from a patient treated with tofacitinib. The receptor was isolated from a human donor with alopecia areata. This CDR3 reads CASSIRQGYQPQHF. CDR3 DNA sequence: TGTGCCAGTAGTATACGGCAGGGGTATCAGCCCCAGCATTTT.